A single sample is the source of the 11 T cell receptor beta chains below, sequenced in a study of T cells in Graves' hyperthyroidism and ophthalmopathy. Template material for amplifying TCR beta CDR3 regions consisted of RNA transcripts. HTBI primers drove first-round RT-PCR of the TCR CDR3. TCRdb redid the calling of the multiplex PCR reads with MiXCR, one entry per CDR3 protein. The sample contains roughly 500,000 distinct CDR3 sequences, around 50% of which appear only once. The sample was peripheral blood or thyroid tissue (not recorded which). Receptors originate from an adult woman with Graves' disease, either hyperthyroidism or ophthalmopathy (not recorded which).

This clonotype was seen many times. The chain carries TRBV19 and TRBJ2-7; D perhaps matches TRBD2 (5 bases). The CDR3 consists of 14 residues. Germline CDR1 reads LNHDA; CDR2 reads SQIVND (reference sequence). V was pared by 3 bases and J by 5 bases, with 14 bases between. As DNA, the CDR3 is TGTGCCAGTAGTATGAAGAGGGCCAAAGACGAGCAGTACTTC. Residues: CASSMKRAKDEQYF.

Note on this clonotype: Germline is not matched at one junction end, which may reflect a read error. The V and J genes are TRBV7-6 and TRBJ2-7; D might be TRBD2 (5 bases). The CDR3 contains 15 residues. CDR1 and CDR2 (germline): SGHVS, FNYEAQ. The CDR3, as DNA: TGCGCCAGCAGCCCCACCCGGGAATTGTTCTACGAGCAGTACTTC. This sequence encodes CASSPTRELFYEQYF.

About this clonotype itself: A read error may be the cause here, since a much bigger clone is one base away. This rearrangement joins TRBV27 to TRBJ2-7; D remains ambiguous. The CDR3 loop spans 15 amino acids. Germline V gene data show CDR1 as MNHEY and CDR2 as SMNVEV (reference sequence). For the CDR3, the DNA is TGTTCCAGCAGTCTACGCCCCGGACGGAGCTACGAGCAGTACTTC. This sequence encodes CSSSLRPGRSYEQYF.

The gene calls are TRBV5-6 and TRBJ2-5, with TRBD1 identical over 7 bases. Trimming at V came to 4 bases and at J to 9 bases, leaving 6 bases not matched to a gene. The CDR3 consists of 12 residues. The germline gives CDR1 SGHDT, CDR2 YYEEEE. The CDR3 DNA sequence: TGTGCCAGCAGCGCCCTACAGGGGTCCCAGTACTTC. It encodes CASSALQGSQYF.

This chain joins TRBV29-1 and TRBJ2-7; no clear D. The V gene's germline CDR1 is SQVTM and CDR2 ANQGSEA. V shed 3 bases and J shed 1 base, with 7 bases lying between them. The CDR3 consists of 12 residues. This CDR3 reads CSVEVVSYEQYF. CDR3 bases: TGCAGCGTTGAGGTTGTTTCCTACGAGCAGTACTTC.

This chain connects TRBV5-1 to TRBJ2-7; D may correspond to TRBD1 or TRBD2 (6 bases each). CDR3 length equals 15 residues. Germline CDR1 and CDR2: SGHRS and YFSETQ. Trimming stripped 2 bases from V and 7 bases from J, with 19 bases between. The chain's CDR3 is CASSFNRDSLQEQYF. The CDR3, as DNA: TGCGCCAGCAGCTTTAACAGGGACTCCCTCCAAGAGCAGTACTTC.

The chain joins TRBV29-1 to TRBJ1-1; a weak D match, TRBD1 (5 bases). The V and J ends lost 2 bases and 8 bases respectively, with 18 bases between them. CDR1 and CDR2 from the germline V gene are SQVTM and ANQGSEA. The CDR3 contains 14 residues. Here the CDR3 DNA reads TGCAGCGTTGAACGTATGACAGTAGCCCGGGAAGCTTTCTTT. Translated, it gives CSVERMTVAREAFF.

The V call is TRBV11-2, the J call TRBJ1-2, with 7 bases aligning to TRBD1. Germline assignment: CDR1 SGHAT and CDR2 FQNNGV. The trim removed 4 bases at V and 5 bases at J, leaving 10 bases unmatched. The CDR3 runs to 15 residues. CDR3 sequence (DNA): TGTGCCAGCAGCTCAACTCCGGGACAGCGATATGGCTACACCTTC. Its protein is CASSSTPGQRYGYTF.

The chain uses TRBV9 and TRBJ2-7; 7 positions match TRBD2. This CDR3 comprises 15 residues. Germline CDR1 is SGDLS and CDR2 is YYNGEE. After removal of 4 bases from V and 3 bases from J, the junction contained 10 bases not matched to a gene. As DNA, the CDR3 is TGTGCCAGCAGCCGCGGACGGCCGGGGGGCTACGAGCAGTACTTC. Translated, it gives CASSRGRPGGYEQYF.

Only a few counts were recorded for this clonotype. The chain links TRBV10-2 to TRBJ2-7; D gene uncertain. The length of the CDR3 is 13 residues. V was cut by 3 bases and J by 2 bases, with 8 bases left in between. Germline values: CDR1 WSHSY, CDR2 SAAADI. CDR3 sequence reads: CASSDYRTYEQYF. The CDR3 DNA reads TGCGCCAGCAGTGACTACCGCACCTACGAGCAGTACTTC.

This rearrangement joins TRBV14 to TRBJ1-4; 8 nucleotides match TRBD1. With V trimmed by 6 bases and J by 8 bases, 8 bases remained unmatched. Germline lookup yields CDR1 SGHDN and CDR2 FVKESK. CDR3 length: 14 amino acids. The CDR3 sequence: CASSGQGVAEKLFF. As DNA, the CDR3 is TGTGCCAGCAGTGGACAGGGAGTGGCGGAAAAACTGTTTTTT.